The text below deals with one T cell receptor (beta chain). The sample holds one count of this clone. Its cognate antigen has yet to be identified. Base qualities were left out, and no much larger clone turns up one base away. The trial excluded patients who had a history of autoimmune disease or were on systemic immunosuppression. Peripheral blood for TCR sequencing was drawn from every dose cohort at baseline, at cycle 4 day 1 and at cycle 7 day 1. Samples came from an open-label, multicenter, first-in-human phase I dose-escalation trial of ivuxolimab. Adults with locally advanced or metastatic melanoma, renal cell carcinoma, hepatocellular carcinoma or head and neck squamous cell carcinoma were enrolled in the trial. CD4+ and CD8+ T cells were sorted separately from peripheral blood before TCR sequencing. Genomic DNA was isolated from the sorted cells so that the TCRbeta CDR3 region could be sequenced. The immunoSEQ Assay was used for sequencing of TCRbeta CDR3 regions. TCRdb carries this immuneACCESS record with in-frame sequences only. Its versions omit some clonotypes, under half of them owing to an unresolved V gene in the studies checked, with the rest unexplained. The table for this sample lists 63,000 or so clones; 84% of them were counted only once. The ten top clones hold approximately 7.9% of the sample.

CDR1 and CDR2 are read off the germline V gene as KGHSH and LQKENI. V lost 5 bases and J lost 6 bases, and the count of bases not matched to a germline gene is 5. Taken from cysteine to phenylalanine, the CDR3 has 13 residues. The sequence is cut down to CDR3 DNA, 39 bases in frame from base 1. The data stem from a study of OX40 agonist ivuxolimab in advanced cancers. For the wider study: Ivuxolimab was a fully human IgG2 agonistic monoclonal antibody targeting the costimulatory receptor OX40 (CD134). The monotherapy dose-escalation portion (N of about 52 patients) of the phase I ivuxolimab trial is reported in the paper. Intravenous ivuxolimab was administered to patients every 2 weeks at six dose levels: 0.01, 0.1, 0.3, 1.5, 3 and 10 mg/kg. Patients were allowed to have had prior anti-PD-1, anti-PD-L1 or anti-CTLA-4 therapy, and around 37% of the dose-escalation patients had previously received checkpoint inhibitors. Peripheral TCRbeta sequencing aimed to test whether ivuxolimab altered TCR sequence diversity and caused clonal T-cell expansion. The dose-escalation cohort was around 83% male with a mean age of about 58 years, ranging from 23 to 79. Of the 50 to 55 patients in dose escalation, 19 had hepatocellular carcinoma, around 15 had melanoma, 9 had renal cell carcinoma and 9 had head and neck cancer. Partial responses occurred in three dose-escalation patients, of whom one had hepatocellular carcinoma and two had cutaneous melanoma. Overall study outcomes, separate from this receptor: Low levels of normalized T-cell clonal expansion were also seen in some patients who did not respond. At doses of 0.1 to 3.0 mg/kg, clonal expansion of both CD4+ and CD8+ T cells in blood was seen between baseline and week 6. Which antigens the clonally expanded peripheral T cells were specific for was not determined. Partial responders in the 0.1-3.0 mg/kg groups had among the lowest normalized peripheral clonal expansion, especially among CD8+ T cells. On average, CD8+ T cells showed more expanded clones than CD4+ T cells after ivuxolimab.

Source: CD4+ or CD8+ T cells sorted from blood, taken in a trial of the OX40 agonist ivuxolimab. The V gene is TRBV18 and the J gene is TRBJ2-7, with 9 junctional bases fitting TRBD1. The clonotype originates from an adult with an advanced solid tumor such as melanoma, head and neck, liver or kidney cancer. The nucleotides read TGTGCCAGCTCATCCTGGACAGGGGTCGAGCAGTACTTC. This translates into CASSSWTGVEQYF.